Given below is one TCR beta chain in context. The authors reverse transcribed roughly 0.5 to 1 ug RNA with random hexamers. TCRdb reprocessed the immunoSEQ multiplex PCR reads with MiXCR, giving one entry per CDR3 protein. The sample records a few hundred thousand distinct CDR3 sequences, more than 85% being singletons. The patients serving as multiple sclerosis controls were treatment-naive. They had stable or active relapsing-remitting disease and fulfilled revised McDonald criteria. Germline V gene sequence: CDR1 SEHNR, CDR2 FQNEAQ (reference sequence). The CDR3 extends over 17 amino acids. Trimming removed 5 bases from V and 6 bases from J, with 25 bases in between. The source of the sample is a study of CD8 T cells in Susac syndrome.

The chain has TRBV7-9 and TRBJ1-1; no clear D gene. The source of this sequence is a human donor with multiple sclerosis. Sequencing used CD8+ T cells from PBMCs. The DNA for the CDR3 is TGTGCCAGCAGCCCCCCGAAGTGGGCAGTTTCTGGGGCTGAAGCTTTCTTT. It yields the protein CASSPPKWAVSGAEAFF.